Below, 28 T cell receptor beta chains from the same sample are listed, as sequenced in a study of cytomegalovirus exposure and HLA in healthy donors. Vbeta (60) and Jbeta (13) primers were used in the PCR. Clones were sequenced by immunoSEQ multiplex PCR, and TCRdb holds only the in-frame ones, with some missing. The sample gives approximately 180,000 clones, 80% to 85% of which show up once; under 2.5% is in the top ten. The sample comprised PBMCs. The receptor source for this set is a woman aged 25 to 39 in good health and CMV-seronegative.

This sequence joins TRBV19 and TRBJ2-1; TRBD2 matches 11 bases. CDR3 size: 16 residues. The V and J ends lost 6 bases and 9 bases, in that order; junction bases with no gene match: 13. CDR1 LNHDA and CDR2 SQIVND come from the germline V gene (reference sequence). Here the CDR3 reads CASSAIVTSGKGEQFF. The CDR3 DNA reads TGTGCCAGTAGCGCTATTGTGACTAGCGGGAAGGGTGAGCAGTTCTTC.

This chain connects TRBV19 to TRBJ2-5; 7 nucleotides align to TRBD1. V lost 5 bases and J lost 5; bases outside the gene matches: 11. The germline V gene has CDR1 LNHDA and CDR2 SQIVND (reference sequence). This CDR3 has 15 amino acids. CDR3 region: CASSGGAGGVETQYF. In nucleotides, the CDR3 is TGTGCCAGTAGTGGTGGTGCAGGGGGAGTCGAGACCCAGTACTTC.

This chain connects TRBV19 to TRBJ2-1; a possible D gene is TRBD2 (5 bases). CDR1 is LNHDA, CDR2 SQIVND, per germline (reference sequence). The CDR3 covers 15 residues. Trimming took 0 bases from V and 12 from J, leaving 18 bases between them. The CDR3 reads CASSIDSLATLRQFF. CDR3 in DNA: TGTGCCAGTAGTATAGATAGCCTAGCAACCCTCAGGCAGTTCTTC.

The chain is built from TRBV11-2 and TRBJ1-2; TRBD1 matches at 9 bases. V shed 4 bases, J shed 4 bases, and the junction held 7 bases outside the gene matches. From germline, CDR1 is SGHAT and CDR2 FQNNGV. This CDR3 has 15 residues. Written as DNA, the CDR3 is TGTGCCAGCAGCTCGAACAGGGGGCGCGGCTATGGCTACACCTTC. Its protein is CASSSNRGRGYGYTF.

The chain couples TRBV28 to TRBJ1-6, with D tentatively TRBD1 (6 bases). Trimming took off 3 bases at V and 7 bases at J, with 10 bases between the two ends. The germline V gene encodes CDR1 MDHEN and CDR2 SYDVKM. The CDR3 sequence is 14 residues long. CDR3 nucleotide sequence: TGTGCCAGCAGTTTGGGGCAGGGGAATTCACCCCTCCACTTT. Translation gives CASSLGQGNSPLHF.

The chain links TRBV4-1 to TRBJ1-5; 8 bases match TRBD1. The CDR3 has 16 residues. In germline, CDR1 is MGHRA, CDR2 YSYEKL. Germline trimming cut 1 base from V and 5 bases from J; bases unmatched to any gene: 7. CDR3 protein: CASSQGPGGSYQPQHF. The CDR3 DNA follows: TGCGCCAGCAGCCAAGGTCCAGGGGGCTCGTATCAGCCCCAGCATTTT.

The V and J genes are TRBV9 and TRBJ2-7, with TRBD1 matching 10 bases. The V gene's germline CDR1 is SGDLS and CDR2 YYNGEE. The CDR3 is made up of 15 amino acids. V lost 4 bases and J lost 5; bases outside the gene matches: 9. CDR3 amino acids: CASSPRGQGTHEQYF. The CDR3 DNA is TGTGCCAGCAGCCCGAGGGGACAGGGGACCCACGAGCAGTACTTC.

This clone was seen a few times. The chain recombines TRBV6-5 with TRBJ2-1; D is unclear. Germline V gene data show CDR1 as MNHEY and CDR2 as SVGAGI. Deletions cut 2 bases from V and 10 bases from J, with 6 bases between. This CDR3 has 11 residues. Here the CDR3 DNA reads TGTGCCAGCAGTTACGGTGGCGAGCAGTTCTTC. Protein product: CASSYGGEQFF.

The chain couples TRBV28 to TRBJ1-6, with TRBD1 identical over 9 bases. The J segment lost 1 base and the V segment lost 4 bases, leaving 5 bases of the junction unmatched. This CDR3 is 17 amino acids long. Germline loops: CDR1 MDHEN, CDR2 SYDVKM. CDR3 bases: TGTGCCAGCAGTTCGCGGGGACAGGGTTCCTATAATTCACCCCTCCACTTT. It encodes CASSSRGQGSYNSPLHF.

J is TRBJ1-2 and V is TRBV5-6; perhaps TRBD1 as D (5 bases). V gave up 0 bases and J gave up 3 bases, with 15 bases separating them. This CDR3 has 16 amino acids. Germline V gives CDR1 SGHDT, CDR2 YYEEEE. The CDR3 spells CASSLGAGQSYYGYTF. The CDR3, as DNA: TGTGCCAGCAGCTTGGGGGCGGGGCAAAGCTACTATGGCTACACCTTC.

V and J are TRBV25-1 and TRBJ1-1; D is perhaps TRBD1 (5 bases). The CDR3 runs 12 residues. The V end was cut by 2 bases, the J end by 10 bases, with 11 bases between. From germline, CDR1 is MGHDK and CDR2 SYGVNS. The CDR3 DNA reads as TGTGCCAGCAGTGAAAAGCGGGACGGAGCTTTCTTT. Translated: CASSEKRDGAFF.

The gene calls are TRBV11-2 and TRBJ1-6; D is perhaps TRBD1 (6 bases). This CDR3 has 16 residues. V lost 1 base and J 10 bases, leaving 17 bases between the germline ends. Germline V CDR1 and CDR2: SGHAT, FQNNGV. CDR3 protein: CASSLVVGDTYSPLHF. The DNA of the CDR3 is TGTGCCAGCAGCTTAGTAGTAGGGGACACTTACTCACCCCTCCACTTT.

This clone has only a few counts. The chain is built from TRBV7-2 and TRBJ2-7, with TRBD1 as a possible D gene (5 bases). The V end was cut by 6 bases, the J end by 6 bases, with 15 bases between. This CDR3 is built from 13 residues. Germline CDR1 SGHTA, CDR2 FQGNSA. The CDR3 protein is CASRRTAGLEQYF. CDR3 nucleotide sequence: TGTGCCAGCAGACGAACGGCAGGGCTCGAGCAGTACTTC.

The sample holds a few counts of this clone. The chain has TRBV5-6 and TRBJ1-1; D is perhaps TRBD1 (6 bases). The CDR3 covers 12 residues. The germline V and J ends were trimmed by 6 bases and 4 bases, with 10 bases remaining between them. Germline loops: CDR1 SGHDT, CDR2 YYEEEE. CDR3 bases: TGTGCCAGCACTCGAGGGGGCACTGAAGCTTTCTTT. Amino acid sequence: CASTRGGTEAFF.

This clone was detected only once. This chain uses TRBV28 with TRBJ2-7, with 12 bases identical to TRBD2. V shed 2 bases and J 5 bases; nucleotides not matched to a gene: 4. The CDR3 length is 15 residues. The germline V gene has CDR1 MDHEN and CDR2 SYDVKM. The CDR3 spells CASSLLAGGPDEQYF. Here the CDR3 DNA reads TGTGCCAGCAGTTTACTAGCGGGAGGGCCTGACGAGCAGTACTTC.

The chain is built from TRBV9 and TRBJ1-5, with TRBD1 matching 9 bases. CDR3 length equals 15 residues. In germline, CDR1 is SGDLS, CDR2 YYNGEE. Trimming cost V 3 bases and J 0 bases; bases outside gene matches: 1. The CDR3 DNA reads TGTGCCAGCAGCGCGACAGGGGGTAGCAATCAGCCCCAGCATTTT. Amino acids: CASSATGGSNQPQHF.

The rearrangement links TRBV7-8 to TRBJ2-5; 8 bases are shared with TRBD2. Germline assignment: CDR1 SGHVS and CDR2 FQNEAQ. V gave up 1 base and J gave up 4 bases; unmatched junction bases: 8. CDR3 length: 16 residues. The CDR3, as DNA: TGTGCCAGCAGCTTAGGTGGGAGCGGGAGTTCAGAGACCCAGTACTTC. It encodes CASSLGGSGSSETQYF.

The chain joins TRBV5-1 to TRBJ1-6, with D possibly matching TRBD1 (6 bases). CDR3 size: 13 residues. V lost 0 bases and J lost 9, with 7 bases in between. CDR1 is SGHRS and CDR2 is YFSETQ in the germline V gene. The CDR3 protein is CASSLEGGSPLHF. In DNA form, the CDR3 reads TGCGCCAGCAGCTTGGAAGGGGGTTCACCCCTCCACTTT.

Remarks on this clone: Germline and junction disagree at one end, which may indicate a read error. V gene TRBV20-1 combines with J gene TRBJ2-1; 7 bases line up with TRBD2. The length of the CDR3 is 11 residues. Germline V gene lookup returns CDR1 DFQATT and CDR2 SNEGSKA (reference sequence). The CDR3 spells CSARTTSLSVF. Here the CDR3 DNA reads TGCAGTGCTAGAACGACTAGCCTTTCCGTCTTC.

This clone was recorded only once. This chain joins TRBV6-1 and TRBJ2-1; 9 bases map to TRBD1. J lost 7 bases, V lost 6 bases, and 10 bases had no gene match. Germline assignment: CDR1 MNHNS and CDR2 SASEGT. This CDR3 comprises 15 residues. The CDR3 loop reads CASSHRGTGINEQFF. CDR3 coding DNA: TGTGCCAGCAGCCACCGCGGGACAGGGATAAATGAGCAGTTCTTC.

This sequence joins TRBV5-1 and TRBJ2-7, with 12 bases matching TRBD2. Trimming cost V 4 bases and J 1 base; bases outside gene matches: 12. The V gene's germline CDR1 is SGHRS and CDR2 YFSETQ. The CDR3 is 18 residues long. The CDR3 region has the DNA TGCGCCAGCAGCCTCCGGACTAGCGGGGCGGAGCGGTCCTACGAGCAGTACTTC. Protein sequence: CASSLRTSGAERSYEQYF.

The rearrangement links TRBV28 to TRBJ2-7; D unresolved. The CDR3 runs to 16 residues. With 3 bases removed from V and 0 bases from J, the gap between germline ends came to 15 bases. Per the germline V gene, CDR1 is MDHEN and CDR2 is SYDVKM. The DNA for the CDR3 is TGTGCCAGCAGTTTTCTTTTTACTAACGGCTCCTACGAGCAGTACTTC. This sequence encodes CASSFLFTNGSYEQYF.

The DNA for the CDR3 is TGTGCCAGTAGTGCGGACAGAGCTATCTCCTACGAGCAGTACTTC. This codes for CASSADRAISYEQYF. This chain links TRBV19 with TRBJ2-7; maybe TRBD1 (6 bases). The CDR3 length is 15 residues. Deletions cut 5 bases from V and 0 bases from J, with 14 bases between. The V gene's germline CDR1 is LNHDA and CDR2 SQIVND (reference sequence).

The chain recombines TRBV10-3 with TRBJ2-2, with D possibly matching TRBD2 (5 bases). The germline CDR1 and CDR2 sequences are ENHRY and SYGVKD. Trimming removed 6 bases at V and 5 bases at J, with 13 bases between. This CDR3 region has 14 residues. CDR3 sequence reads: CAISVKEATGELFF. The CDR3 DNA is TGTGCCATCAGCGTTAAGGAGGCGACCGGGGAGCTGTTTTTT.

The chain employs TRBV25-1 and TRBJ2-2; 9 bases align to TRBD2. The V gene end was trimmed by 2 bases and the J gene end by 0 bases; junction bases not matched to a gene: 7. Germline CDR1 MGHDK, CDR2 SYGVNS. The CDR3 spans 18 residues. The CDR3 protein is CASSEKPRLAANTGELFF. The CDR3 DNA reads TGTGCCAGCAGTGAAAAACCAAGACTAGCGGCGAACACCGGGGAGCTGTTTTTT.

This chain joins TRBV7-3 and TRBJ2-7; TRBD2 matches at 11 bases. V lost 4 bases to trimming and J lost 2 bases; unmatched junction nucleotides: 4. CDR3 size: 15 residues. Germline-derived CDR1 and CDR2 are SGHTA and FQGTGA. The CDR3, as DNA: TGTGCCAGCAGCTACGGACTAGCGGGCACCTACGAGCAGTACTTC. Translation gives CASSYGLAGTYEQYF.

The rearrangement uses TRBV27 and TRBJ2-7, with 7 bases aligning to TRBD2. The germline V gene has CDR1 MNHEY and CDR2 SMNVEV (reference sequence). The trim removed 2 bases at V and 3 bases at J, leaving 4 bases unmatched. This CDR3 has 14 amino acids. Written as DNA, the CDR3 is TGTGCCAGCAGTTTAGGGGGGGACTTCTACGAGCAGTACTTC. Translated, it gives CASSLGGDFYEQYF.

V and J are TRBV11-2 and TRBJ2-1; D is perhaps TRBD1 (6 bases). V lost 7 bases to trimming and J lost 10 bases, with 11 bases between them. The CDR3 runs to 11 residues. CDR1 SGHAT and CDR2 FQNNGV come from the germline V gene. In DNA, the CDR3 is TGTGCCAGCATCTCCGGGACAGAGCAGTTCTTC. Encoded protein: CASISGTEQFF.